The next 20 T cell receptor beta chains were all read from a single sample in a study of sequential checkpoint blockade in melanoma. This sample's treatment: randomized to nivolumab then ipilimumab (arm A) or the reverse (arm B). Using immunoSEQ multiplex PCR, the repertoire was profiled, and TCRdb retains in-frame clones only, with some absent. The table includes more than 15,000 clones, 75% to 85% detected once. The source material was CD8+ T cells sorted from blood (inferred from file names), sampled from a patient given nivolumab and ipilimumab in sequence. The source is a human donor with melanoma.

The rearrangement joins TRBV6-5 to TRBJ2-7; D unclear. The CDR3 sequence is 15 residues long. Trimming shortened V by 5 bases and J by 0 bases, and 14 bases separated the two germline ends. Germline-derived CDR1 and CDR2 are MNHEY and SVGAGI. The CDR3 DNA follows: TGTGCCAGCAGTCCTCAGCGACGGAGCTCCTACGAGCAGTACTTC. Translation gives CASSPQRRSSYEQYF.

This sequence joins TRBV10-3 and TRBJ1-5; 8 positions agree with TRBD1. From germline, CDR1 is ENHRY and CDR2 SYGVKD. CDR3 length equals 15 residues. The V and J ends lost 7 bases and 1 base, in that order; junction bases with no gene match: 6. CDR3 loop: CAIKPGQESNQPQHF. In nucleotides, the CDR3 is TGTGCCATCAAACCGGGACAGGAAAGCAATCAGCCCCAGCATTTT.

This chain connects TRBV5-4 to TRBJ1-2, with 10 bases fitting TRBD1. Germline V gene data show CDR1 as SGHNT and CDR2 as YYREEE (reference sequence). V dropped 4 bases and J dropped 4; count of bases not matched to a gene: 4. The CDR3 spans 14 residues. CDR3 nucleotide sequence: TGTGCCAGCAGCCTGGACAGGGGGGGCTATGGCTACACCTTC. Its translation is CASSLDRGGYGYTF.

The chain employs TRBV9 and TRBJ2-6, with 7 bases identical to TRBD1. CDR1 is SGDLS and CDR2 is YYNGEE in the germline V gene. Germline trimming cut 4 bases from V and 1 base from J; bases unmatched to any gene: 14. The CDR3 has 19 amino acids. The CDR3 DNA sequence: TGTGCCAGCAGCTCCCAACCGGGACAGTTCTTTTCTGGGGCCAACGTCCTGACTTTC. Amino acids: CASSSQPGQFFSGANVLTF.

The V and J genes are TRBV7-3 and TRBJ2-7; TRBD1 agrees at 7 bases. Looked up from germline, CDR1 is SGHTA and CDR2 is FQGTGA. The CDR3 has 13 residues. Losses at the gene ends were 6 bases for V and 6 bases for J; bases not matched to a gene: 8. CDR3: CASSSTGSSEQYF. DNA for the CDR3: TGTGCCAGCAGTTCGACAGGGTCAAGCGAGCAGTACTTC.

This clone was seen more than once but under ten times. The V call is TRBV27, the J call TRBJ2-7; 13 nucleotides align to TRBD2. CDR1 MNHEY and CDR2 SMNVEV come from the germline V gene (reference sequence). The CDR3 is 15 amino acids. V was pared by 5 bases and J by 1 base, with 2 bases of the junction left unmatched. The CDR3 here is CASSPGLAGSYEQYF. The CDR3 DNA follows: TGTGCCAGCAGTCCGGGACTAGCGGGATCCTACGAGCAGTACTTC.

This clone came up a few times. The J gene is TRBJ1-2, the V gene TRBV21-1; the DNA was not used to check the table's D call, TRBD1. TRBV21-1 is flagged as a pseudogene. The CDR3 covers 14 residues. The CDR3 coding sequence is TGTGCCAGCAGCCTACAGGGTTACAACTATGGCTACACCTTC. Translation gives CASSLQGYNYGYTF.

This clone occurred a few times. The chain combines TRBV7-2 with TRBJ2-7, with D possibly being TRBD1 (5 bases). Germline V gene data show CDR1 as SGHTA and CDR2 as FQGNSA. The CDR3 has 15 residues. V shed 0 bases and J shed 7 bases, with 16 bases lying between them. CDR3 sequence reads: CASSLAFRGLGEQYF. Here the CDR3 DNA reads TGTGCCAGCAGCTTAGCATTTAGGGGTTTAGGGGAGCAGTACTTC.

The chain recombines TRBV7-9 with TRBJ2-1; possible D gene TRBD2, 7 bases. CDR1 and CDR2 (germline): SEHNR, FQNEAQ (reference sequence). Trimming took off 5 bases at V and 9 bases at J, with 14 bases between the two ends. The CDR3 contains 13 residues. In nucleotides, the CDR3 is TGTGCCAGCAGCCAGGGGACTATACGTGAGCAGTTCTTC. Its protein product is CASSQGTIREQFF. Based on the CDR3 plus reference TRBV7-9 and TRBJ2-1, the full variable domain is DTGVSQNPRHKITKRGQNVTFRCDPISEHNRLYWYRQTLGQGPEFLTYFQNEAQLEKSRLLSDRFSAERPKGSFSTLEIQRTEQGDSAMYLCASSQGTIREQFFGPGTRLTVL.

The chain uses TRBV27 and TRBJ1-2; 8 bases are shared with TRBD1. J was trimmed by 4 bases and V by 5 bases; bases with no gene match: 15. The germline gives CDR1 MNHEY, CDR2 SMNVEV (reference sequence). This CDR3 comprises 17 residues. This CDR3 reads CASSLYGRLGQVYGYTF. The CDR3 DNA reads TGTGCCAGCAGTCTTTATGGTCGTCTGGGACAGGTCTATGGCTACACCTTC.

This CDR3 reads CASRPGQGTPRNYGYTF. CDR3 bases: TGCGCCAGCAGGCCGGGACAGGGGACCCCCCGGAACTATGGCTACACCTTC. V usage is TRBV5-1 and J usage is TRBJ1-2, with TRBD1 identical over 10 bases. Germline trimming cut 5 bases from V and 2 bases from J; bases unmatched to any gene: 12. There are 17 residues in the CDR3. Germline CDR1 and CDR2: SGHRS and YFSETQ. Drawing the rest from reference TRBV5-1 and TRBJ1-2, the complete variable domain is KAGVTQTPRYLIKTRGQQVTLSCSPISGHRSVSWYQQTPGQGLQFLFEYFSETQRNKGNFPGRFSGRQFSNSRSEMNVSTLELGDSALYLCASRPGQGTPRNYGYTFGSGTRLTVV.

The chain uses TRBV5-1 and TRBJ1-4; 8 bases match TRBD1. Germline-derived CDR1 and CDR2 are SGHRS and YFSETQ. V shed 0 bases, J shed 4 bases, and the junction held 2 bases outside the gene matches. This CDR3 contains 15 residues. The CDR3 bases are TGCGCCAGCAGCTTGGTTGGACAGGGTAATGAAAAACTGTTTTTT. Translation gives CASSLVGQGNEKLFF.

There are a few counts of this clone. The chain couples TRBV7-9 to TRBJ2-7; 9 nucleotides agree with TRBD2. The CDR3 sequence is 14 residues long. The V gene end was trimmed by 3 bases and the J gene end by 6 bases; junction bases not matched to a gene: 6. Looked up from germline, CDR1 is SEHNR and CDR2 is FQNEAQ (reference sequence). The CDR3 DNA reads TGTGCCAGCAGCTTGGCGGGAGGGCCTGGCGAGCAGTACTTC. It codes for CASSLAGGPGEQYF.

The rearrangement uses TRBV5-1 and TRBJ2-7; 7 bases align to TRBD1. Trimming removed 9 bases from V and 5 bases from J; junction bases left unmatched: 17. Germline CDR1 is SGHRS and CDR2 is YFSETQ. CDR3 length: 15 amino acids. The CDR3, as DNA: TGCGCCACCAGGCCCACGCAAGGGGGCTTCCACGAGCAGTACTTC. Protein product: CATRPTQGGFHEQYF.

This clone showed up just once. The chain carries TRBV29-1 and TRBJ2-7; D is perhaps TRBD1 (6 bases). The length of the CDR3 is 13 residues. CDR1 is SQVTM, CDR2 ANQGSEA, per germline. Trimming took off 8 bases at V and 2 bases at J, with 16 bases between the two ends. The DNA of the CDR3 is TGCAGCTTCCGGGACAAACTCGCCTACGAGCAGTACTTC. Amino acids: CSFRDKLAYEQYF.

The chain uses TRBV5-8 and TRBJ1-1, with D perhaps matching TRBD1 (6 bases). This CDR3 is built from 15 residues. Germline-derived CDR1 and CDR2 are SGHTS and YDEGEE. Trimming removed 4 bases from V and 2 bases from J, with 15 bases in between. The CDR3 region is CASSGTGTFNTEAFF. The CDR3 coding sequence is TGTGCCAGCAGCGGTACCGGGACATTTAACACTGAAGCTTTCTTT. The entire variable domain, with the rest obtained from reference TRBV5-8 and TRBJ1-1, is as follows: EAGVTQSPTHLIKTRGQQATLRCSPISGHTSVYWYQQALGLGLQFLLWYDEGEERNRGNFPPRFSGRQFPNYSSELNVNALELEDSALYLCASSGTGTFNTEAFFGQGTRLTVV.

V is TRBV27 and J is TRBJ1-4, with D maybe TRBD1 (6 bases). Germline values: CDR1 MNHEY, CDR2 SMNVEV (reference sequence). This CDR3 comprises 12 residues. With 6 bases removed from V and 7 bases from J, the gap between germline ends came to 9 bases. CDR3 loop: CASSQGREKLFF. The CDR3 DNA reads TGTGCCAGCAGCCAGGGGCGTGAAAAACTGTTTTTT.

V gene TRBV29-1 combines with J gene TRBJ1-2; weak D call: TRBD1 (5 bases). CDR1 is SQVTM and CDR2 is ANQGSEA in the germline V gene. Trimming removed 7 bases at V and 7 bases at J, with 25 bases between. The CDR3 is 15 amino acids. The CDR3 DNA is TGCAGCGCCGCCGATGGGGTTCGGGGGTCGGGTGGCTACACCTTC. Its protein product is CSAADGVRGSGGYTF.

The chain joins TRBV12-5 to TRBJ1-1, with D hard to call. The CDR3 is 11 residues long. Trimming cost V 6 bases and J 7 bases, with 9 bases left between them. The germline CDR1 and CDR2 sequences are LGHNT and FRNRAP. The CDR3 coding sequence is TGTGCTAGTGGACCGGGGAGTGAAGCTTTCTTT. This codes for CASGPGSEAFF.

This clone was observed a few times. J is TRBJ1-2 and V is TRBV29-1; tentatively, D is TRBD1 (5 bases). CDR1 and CDR2 from the germline V gene are SQVTM and ANQGSEA. The CDR3 runs 14 residues. V lost 6 bases, J lost 4 bases, and 18 bases lay in between. The chain's CDR3 is CSVHQGSEIYGYTF. The CDR3 coding sequence is TGCAGCGTGCACCAGGGATCCGAAATCTATGGCTACACCTTC.